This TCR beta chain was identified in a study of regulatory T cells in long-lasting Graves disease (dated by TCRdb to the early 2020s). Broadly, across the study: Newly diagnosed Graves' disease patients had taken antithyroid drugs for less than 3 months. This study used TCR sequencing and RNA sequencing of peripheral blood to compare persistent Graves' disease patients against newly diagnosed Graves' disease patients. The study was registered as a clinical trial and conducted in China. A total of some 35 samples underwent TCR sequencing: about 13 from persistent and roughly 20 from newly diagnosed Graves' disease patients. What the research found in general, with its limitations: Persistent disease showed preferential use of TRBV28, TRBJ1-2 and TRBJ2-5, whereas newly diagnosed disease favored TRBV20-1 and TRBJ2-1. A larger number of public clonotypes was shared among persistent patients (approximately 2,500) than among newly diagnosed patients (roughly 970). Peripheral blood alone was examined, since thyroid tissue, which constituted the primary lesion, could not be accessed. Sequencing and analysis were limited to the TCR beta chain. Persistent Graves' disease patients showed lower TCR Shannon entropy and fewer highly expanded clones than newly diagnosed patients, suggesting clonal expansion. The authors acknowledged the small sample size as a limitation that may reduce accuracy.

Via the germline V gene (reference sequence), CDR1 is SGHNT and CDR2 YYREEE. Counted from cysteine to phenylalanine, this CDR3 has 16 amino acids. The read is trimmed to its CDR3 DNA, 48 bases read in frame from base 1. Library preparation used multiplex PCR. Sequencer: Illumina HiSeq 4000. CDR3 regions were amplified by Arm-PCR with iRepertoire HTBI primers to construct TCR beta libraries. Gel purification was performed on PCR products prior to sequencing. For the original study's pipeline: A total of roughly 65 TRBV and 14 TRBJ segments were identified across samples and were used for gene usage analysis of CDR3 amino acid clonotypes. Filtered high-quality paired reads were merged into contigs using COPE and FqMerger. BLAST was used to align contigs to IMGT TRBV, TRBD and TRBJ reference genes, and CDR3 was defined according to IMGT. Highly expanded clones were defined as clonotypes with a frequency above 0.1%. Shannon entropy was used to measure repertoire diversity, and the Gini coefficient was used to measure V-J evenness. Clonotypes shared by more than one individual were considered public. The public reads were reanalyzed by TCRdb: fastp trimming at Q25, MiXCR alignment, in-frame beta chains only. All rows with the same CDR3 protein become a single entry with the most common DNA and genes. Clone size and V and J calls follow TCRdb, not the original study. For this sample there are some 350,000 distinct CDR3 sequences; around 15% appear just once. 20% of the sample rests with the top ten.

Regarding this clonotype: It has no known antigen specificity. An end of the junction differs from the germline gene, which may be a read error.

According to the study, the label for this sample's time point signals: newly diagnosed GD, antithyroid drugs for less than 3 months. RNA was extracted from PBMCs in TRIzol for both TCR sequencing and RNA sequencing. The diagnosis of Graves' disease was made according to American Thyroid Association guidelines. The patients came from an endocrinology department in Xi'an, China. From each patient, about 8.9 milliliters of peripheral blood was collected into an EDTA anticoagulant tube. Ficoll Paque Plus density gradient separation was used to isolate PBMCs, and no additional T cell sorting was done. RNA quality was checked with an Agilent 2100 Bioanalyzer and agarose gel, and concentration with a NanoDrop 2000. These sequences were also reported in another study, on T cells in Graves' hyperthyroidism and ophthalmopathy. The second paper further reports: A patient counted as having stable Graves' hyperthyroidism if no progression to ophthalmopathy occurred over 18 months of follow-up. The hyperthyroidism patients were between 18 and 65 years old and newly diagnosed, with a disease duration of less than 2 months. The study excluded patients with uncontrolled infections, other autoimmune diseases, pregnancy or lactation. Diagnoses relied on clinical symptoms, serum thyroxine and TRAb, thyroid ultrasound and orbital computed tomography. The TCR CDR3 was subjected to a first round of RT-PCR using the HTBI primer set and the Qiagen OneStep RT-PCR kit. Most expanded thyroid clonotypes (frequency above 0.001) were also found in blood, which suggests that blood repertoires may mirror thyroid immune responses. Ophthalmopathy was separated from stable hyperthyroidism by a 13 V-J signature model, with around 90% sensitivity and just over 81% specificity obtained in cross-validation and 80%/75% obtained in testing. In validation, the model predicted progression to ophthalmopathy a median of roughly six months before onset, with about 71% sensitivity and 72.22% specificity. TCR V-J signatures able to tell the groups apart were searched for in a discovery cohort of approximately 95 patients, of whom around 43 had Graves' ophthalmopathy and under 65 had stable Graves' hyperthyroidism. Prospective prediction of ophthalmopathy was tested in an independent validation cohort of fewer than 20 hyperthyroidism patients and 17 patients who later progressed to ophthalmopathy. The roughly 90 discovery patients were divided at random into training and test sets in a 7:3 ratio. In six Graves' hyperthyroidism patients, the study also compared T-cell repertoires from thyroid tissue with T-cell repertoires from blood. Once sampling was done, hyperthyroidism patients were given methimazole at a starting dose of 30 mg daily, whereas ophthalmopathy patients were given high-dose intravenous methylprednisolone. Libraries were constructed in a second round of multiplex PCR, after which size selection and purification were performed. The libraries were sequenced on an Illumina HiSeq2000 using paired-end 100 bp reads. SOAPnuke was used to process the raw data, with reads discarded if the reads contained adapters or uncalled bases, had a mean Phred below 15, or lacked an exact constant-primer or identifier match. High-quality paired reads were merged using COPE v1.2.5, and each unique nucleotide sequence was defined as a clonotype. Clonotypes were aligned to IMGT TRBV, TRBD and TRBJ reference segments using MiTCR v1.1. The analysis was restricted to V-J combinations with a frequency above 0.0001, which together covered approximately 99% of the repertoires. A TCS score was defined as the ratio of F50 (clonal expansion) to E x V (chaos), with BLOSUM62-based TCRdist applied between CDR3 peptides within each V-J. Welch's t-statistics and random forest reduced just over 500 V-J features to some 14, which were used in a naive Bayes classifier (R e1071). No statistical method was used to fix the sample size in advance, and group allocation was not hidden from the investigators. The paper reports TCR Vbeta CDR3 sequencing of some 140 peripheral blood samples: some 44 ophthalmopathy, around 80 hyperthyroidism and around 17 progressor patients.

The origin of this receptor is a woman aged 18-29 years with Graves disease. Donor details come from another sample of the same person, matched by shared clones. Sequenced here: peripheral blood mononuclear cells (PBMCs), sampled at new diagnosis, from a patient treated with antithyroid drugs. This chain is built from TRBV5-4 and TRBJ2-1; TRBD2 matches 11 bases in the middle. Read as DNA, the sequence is TGCGCCAGCAGCAAGGGGACTAGCGGATTCTACAGTGAGCAGTTCTTC. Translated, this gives CASSKGTSGFYSEQFF. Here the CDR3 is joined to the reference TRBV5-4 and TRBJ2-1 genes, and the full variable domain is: ETGVTQSPTHLIKTRGQQVTLRCSSQSGHNTVSWYQQALGQGPQFIFQYYREEENGRGNFPPRFSGLQFPNYSSELNVNALELDDSALYLCASSKGTSGFYSEQFFGPGTRLTVL.